These T cell receptor beta chains were read from a single sample in a study of post-analysis software for immune sequencing data. TCRdb fed the PCR reads into MiXCR, producing one record per CDR3 protein. Of approximately 350,000 distinct CDR3 sequences detected, less than 35% appear once; the ten largest clones hold about an eighth. The sample comprised blood. The source of these receptors is a girl aged 10 to 17 with multiple sclerosis. The CDR3 runs from the conserved cysteine through the conserved F or W. D genes are given only for firm matches. Clone sizes are given selectively: once, few, many, or a class where the clone is expanded.

clone_size	d_call	v_call	cdr3_length	j_call	cdr3_aa	cdr3_nt
few	-	TRBV20-1	15	TRBJ2-2	CSANSGQSNTGELFF	TGCAGTGCTAATTCAGGGCAATCGAACACCGGGGAGCTGTTTTTT
-	-	TRBV20-1	14	TRBJ1-5	CSATKGEGNQPQHF	TGCAGTGCTACAAAGGGTGAGGGCAATCAGCCCCAGCATTTT
-	-	TRBV28	14	TRBJ1-5	CASSGGRVQQPQHF	TGTGCCAGCAGTGGGGGCAGGGTCCAGCAGCCCCAGCATTTT
-	-	TRBV3-1	13	TRBJ1-4	CASSRDPGEKLFF	TGTGCCAGCAGCCGAGACCCCGGGGAAAAACTGTTTTTT
-	-	TRBV12-3/TRBV12-4	15	TRBJ2-1	CASSLGASTYNEQFF	TGTGCCAGCAGTTTGGGGGCATCAACCTACAATGAGCAGTTCTTC
-	TRBD2	TRBV20-1	16	TRBJ2-1	CSARDWGLAGGREQFF	TGCAGTGCTAGAGATTGGGGATTAGCGGGGGGGCGTGAGCAGTTCTTC
few	-	TRBV5-5	15	TRBJ2-5	CASSPRREVGETQYF	TGTGCCAGCAGCCCCAGGAGGGAGGTAGGAGAGACCCAGTACTTC
-	TRBD2	TRBV25-1	16	TRBJ2-3	CASRGFSGGSTDTQYF	TGTGCCAGCAGGGGGTTTAGCGGGGGCTCCACAGATACGCAGTATTTT
-	TRBD2	TRBV14	17	TRBJ2-5	CASSNRRAAGGRETQYF	TGTGCCAGCAGCAACAGGCGGGCAGCGGGGGGCCGAGAGACCCAGTACTTC
-	TRBD2	TRBV3-1	16	TRBJ2-3	CASSPRTSGIGRTQYF	TGTGCCAGCAGCCCGCGGACTAGCGGGATTGGGCGTACGCAGTATTTT
-	-	TRBV14	15	TRBJ2-5	CASSPPTGTQETQYF	TGTGCCAGCAGCCCCCCGACAGGGACTCAAGAGACCCAGTACTTC
-	TRBD2	TRBV7-9	16	TRBJ2-1	CASSLVTSGGSHEQFF	TGTGCCAGCAGCTTAGTGACTAGCGGGGGGAGCCATGAGCAGTTCTTC
few	TRBD1	TRBV3-1	14	TRBJ2-5	CASSQEGGWETQYF	TGTGCCAGCAGCCAAGAAGGGGGCTGGGAGACCCAGTACTTC
-	-	TRBV18	14	TRBJ1-4	CASSPQPSGEKLFF	TGTGCCAGCTCACCACAACCGTCAGGGGAAAAACTGTTTTTT
-	TRBD2	TRBV12-3/TRBV12-4	17	TRBJ2-2	CASSPQLTSAEHRELFF	TGTGCCAGCAGTCCCCAACTCACTAGCGCGGAGCACCGGGAGCTGTTTTTT